This T cell receptor beta chain comes out of a study of tissue T cells after allogeneic stem cell transplantation. Points from the study as a whole: Anatomically similar tissues had similar TCR repertoires within each patient. Shared clones across patients were few; motif clustering revealed tissue-specific shared signatures.

Only in-frame clones appear in the TCRdb table, and some are missing; sequencing was by immunoSEQ multiplex PCR. The data contain roughly 50,000 clones, around 70% of them singletons. Concerning this clone itself: Its antigen is currently unknown. Each gene name is a mouse one.

Sequencing was performed on sorted cells pooled from one or two spleens. This receptor was taken from a pool of C57BL/6 mice in good health.

This chain's CDR3 is CASSGTGSSAETLYF. The covered CDR3 bases are TGTGCCAGCAGTGGGACTGGGTCTAGTGCAGAAACGCTGTAT. The J gene is TRBJ2-3, the V gene TRBV13-3; 8 bases match TRBD2. The CDR3 end is not reached by the read, which stops 1 residue before it; the germline J gene fills it in. The V and J ends lost 3 bases and 0 bases, in that order; junction bases with no gene match: 3. The CDR3 runs to 15 residues. Germline assignment: CDR1 NNHDY and CDR2 SYVADS.